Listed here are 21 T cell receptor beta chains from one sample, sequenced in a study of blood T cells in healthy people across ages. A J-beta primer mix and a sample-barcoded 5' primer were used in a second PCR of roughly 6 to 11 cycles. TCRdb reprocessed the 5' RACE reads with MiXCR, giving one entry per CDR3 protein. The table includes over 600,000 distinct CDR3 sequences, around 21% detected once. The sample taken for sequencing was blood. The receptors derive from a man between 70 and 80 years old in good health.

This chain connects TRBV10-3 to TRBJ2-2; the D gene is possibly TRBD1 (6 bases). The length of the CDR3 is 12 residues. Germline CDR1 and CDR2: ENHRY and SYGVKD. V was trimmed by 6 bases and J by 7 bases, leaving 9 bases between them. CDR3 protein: CAIRQGGGELFF. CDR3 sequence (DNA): TGTGCCATCAGACAGGGCGGCGGGGAGCTGTTTTTT.

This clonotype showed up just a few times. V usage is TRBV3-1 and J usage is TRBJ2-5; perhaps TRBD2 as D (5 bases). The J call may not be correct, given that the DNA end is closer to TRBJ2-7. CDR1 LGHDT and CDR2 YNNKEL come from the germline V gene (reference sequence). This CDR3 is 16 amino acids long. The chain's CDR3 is CASSLSGARRSDEQYF. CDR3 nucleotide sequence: TGTGCCAGCAGCCTATCCGGCGCCCGGAGGTCAGACGAGCAGTACTTC.

CDR3 loop: CASSYGGVETQYF. CDR3 sequence (DNA): TGTGCCAGCAGTTATGGAGGGGTAGAGACCCAGTACTTC. This chain connects TRBV6-5 to TRBJ2-5; a weak D match, TRBD2 (6 bases). The CDR3 consists of 13 residues. Trimming cost V 3 bases and J 4 bases, with 9 bases left between them. Per the germline V gene, CDR1 is MNHEY and CDR2 is SVGAGI.

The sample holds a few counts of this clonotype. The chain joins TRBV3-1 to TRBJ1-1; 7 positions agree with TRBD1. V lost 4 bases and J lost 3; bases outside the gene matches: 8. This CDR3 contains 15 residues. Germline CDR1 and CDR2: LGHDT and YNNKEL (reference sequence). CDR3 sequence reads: CASSRTGVQDTEAFF. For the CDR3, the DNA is TGTGCCAGCAGCCGCACAGGGGTTCAGGACACTGAAGCTTTCTTT.

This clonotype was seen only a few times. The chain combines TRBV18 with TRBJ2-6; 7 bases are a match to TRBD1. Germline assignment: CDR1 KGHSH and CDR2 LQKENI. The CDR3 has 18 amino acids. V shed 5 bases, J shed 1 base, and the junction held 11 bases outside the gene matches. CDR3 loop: CASSTRQGALSGANVLTF. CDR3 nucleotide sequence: TGTGCCAGCTCAACCCGACAGGGCGCTCTATCTGGGGCCAACGTCCTGACTTTC.

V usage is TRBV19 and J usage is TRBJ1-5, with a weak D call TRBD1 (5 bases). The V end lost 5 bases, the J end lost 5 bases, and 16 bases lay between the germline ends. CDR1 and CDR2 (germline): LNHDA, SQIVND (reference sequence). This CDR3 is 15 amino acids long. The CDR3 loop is CASSSARGADQPQHF. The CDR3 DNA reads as TGTGCCAGTAGTTCAGCCCGAGGGGCCGATCAGCCCCAGCATTTT.

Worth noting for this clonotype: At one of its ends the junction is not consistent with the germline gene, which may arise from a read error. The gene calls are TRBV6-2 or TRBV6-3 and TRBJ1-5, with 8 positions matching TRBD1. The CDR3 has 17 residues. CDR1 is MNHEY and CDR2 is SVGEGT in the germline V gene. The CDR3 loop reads CVSSLDRVAESNQPQHF. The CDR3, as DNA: TGTGTCAGCAGTTTGGACAGGGTGGCCGAGAGCAATCAGCCCCAGCATTTT.

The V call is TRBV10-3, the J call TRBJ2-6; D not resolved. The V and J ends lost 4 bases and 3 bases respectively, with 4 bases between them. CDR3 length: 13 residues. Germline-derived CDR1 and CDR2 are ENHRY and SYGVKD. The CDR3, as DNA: TGTGCCATCAGTGGTGATGGGGCCAACGTCCTGACTTTC. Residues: CAISGDGANVLTF.

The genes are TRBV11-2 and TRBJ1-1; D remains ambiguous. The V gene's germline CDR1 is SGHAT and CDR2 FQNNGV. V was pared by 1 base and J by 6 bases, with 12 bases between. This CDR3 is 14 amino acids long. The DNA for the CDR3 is TGTGCCAGCAGCTTAGCTATGGGGTTCTCTGAAGCTTTCTTT. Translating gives CASSLAMGFSEAFF.

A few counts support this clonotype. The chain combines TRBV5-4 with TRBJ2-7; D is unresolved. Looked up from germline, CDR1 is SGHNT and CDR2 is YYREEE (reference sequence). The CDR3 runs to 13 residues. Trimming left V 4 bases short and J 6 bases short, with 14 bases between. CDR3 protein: CASSRVERGEQYF. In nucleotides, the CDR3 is TGTGCCAGCAGCCGCGTTGAACGAGGCGAGCAGTACTTC.

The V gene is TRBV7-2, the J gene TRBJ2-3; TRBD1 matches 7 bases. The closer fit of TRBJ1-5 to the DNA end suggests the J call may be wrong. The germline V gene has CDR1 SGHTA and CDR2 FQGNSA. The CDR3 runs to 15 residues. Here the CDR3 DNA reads TGTGCCAGCAGCACGAACCGACAGGGAGCAGATACGCAGCATTTT. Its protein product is CASSTNRQGADTQHF.

The CDR3 DNA reads TGTGCCAGCAGCGTAGCACGGGCTAGTTACAATGAGCAGTTCTTC. This encodes CASSVARASYNEQFF. V gene TRBV9 combines with J gene TRBJ2-1; D is unresolved. The CDR3 sequence is 15 residues long. Germline lookup yields CDR1 SGDLS and CDR2 YYNGEE. With 0 bases removed from V and 4 bases from J, the gap between germline ends came to 11 bases.

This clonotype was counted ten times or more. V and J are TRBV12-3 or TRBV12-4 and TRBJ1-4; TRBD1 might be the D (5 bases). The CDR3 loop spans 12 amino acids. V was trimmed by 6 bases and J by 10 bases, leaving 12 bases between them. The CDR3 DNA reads TGTGCCAGCAGCCTGACAGAGGTAAAACTGTTTTTT. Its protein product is CASSLTEVKLFF.

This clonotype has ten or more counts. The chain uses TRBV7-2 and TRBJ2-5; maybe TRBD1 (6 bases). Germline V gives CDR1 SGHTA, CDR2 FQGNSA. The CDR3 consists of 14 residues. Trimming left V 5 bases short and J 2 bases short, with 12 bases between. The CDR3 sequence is CASSLTRGQETQYF. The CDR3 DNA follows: TGTGCCAGCAGCCTCACTAGGGGGCAAGAGACCCAGTACTTC.

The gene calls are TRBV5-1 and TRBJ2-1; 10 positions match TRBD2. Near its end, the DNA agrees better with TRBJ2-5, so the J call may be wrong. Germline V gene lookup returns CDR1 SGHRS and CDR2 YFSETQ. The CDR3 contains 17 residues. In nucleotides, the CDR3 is TGCGCCAGCAGCCGGACCGGGACTCTAGCGGGAGTGGAGACCCAGTACTTC. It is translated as CASSRTGTLAGVETQYF.

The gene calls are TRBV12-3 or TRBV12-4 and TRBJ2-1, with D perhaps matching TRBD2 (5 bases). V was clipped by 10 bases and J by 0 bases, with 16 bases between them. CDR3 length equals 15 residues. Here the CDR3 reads CATGTGSSSYNEQFF. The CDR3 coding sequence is TGTGCCACCGGCACGGGGTCCAGCTCCTACAATGAGCAGTTCTTC.

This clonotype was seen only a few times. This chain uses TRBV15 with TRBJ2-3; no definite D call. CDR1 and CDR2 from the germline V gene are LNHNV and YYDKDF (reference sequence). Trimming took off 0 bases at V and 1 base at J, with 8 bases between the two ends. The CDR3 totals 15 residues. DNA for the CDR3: TGTGCCACCAGCAGAGAAACAGAGCGCACAGATACGCAGTATTTT. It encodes CATSRETERTDTQYF. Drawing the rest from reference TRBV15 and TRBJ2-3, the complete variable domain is DAMVIQNPRYQVTQFGKPVTLSCSQTLNHNVMYWYQQKSSQAPKLLFHYYDKDFNNEADTPDNFQSRRPNTSFCFLDIRSPGLGDTAMYLCATSRETERTDTQYFGPGTRLTVL.

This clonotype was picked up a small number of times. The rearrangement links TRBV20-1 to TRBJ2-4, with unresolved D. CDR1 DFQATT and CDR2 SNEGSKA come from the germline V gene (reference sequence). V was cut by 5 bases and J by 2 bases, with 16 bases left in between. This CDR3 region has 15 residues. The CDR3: CSASRFDLTKNIQYF. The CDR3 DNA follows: TGCAGTGCTTCTAGGTTTGATCTAACCAAAAACATTCAGTACTTC.

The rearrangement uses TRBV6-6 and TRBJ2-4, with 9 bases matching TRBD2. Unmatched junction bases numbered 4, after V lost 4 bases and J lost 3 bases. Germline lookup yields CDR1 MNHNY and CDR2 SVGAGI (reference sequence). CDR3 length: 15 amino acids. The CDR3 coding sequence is TGTGCCAGCAGTTTGGCGGGAGGGGGCAAAAACATTCAGTACTTC. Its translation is CASSLAGGGKNIQYF.

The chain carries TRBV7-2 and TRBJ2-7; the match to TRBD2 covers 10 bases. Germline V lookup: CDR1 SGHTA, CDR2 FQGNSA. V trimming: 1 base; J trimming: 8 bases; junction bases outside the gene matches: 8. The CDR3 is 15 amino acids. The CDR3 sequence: CASSLVLAGDVKQYF. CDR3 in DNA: TGTGCCAGCAGCTTAGTGCTAGCGGGAGATGTTAAGCAGTACTTC.

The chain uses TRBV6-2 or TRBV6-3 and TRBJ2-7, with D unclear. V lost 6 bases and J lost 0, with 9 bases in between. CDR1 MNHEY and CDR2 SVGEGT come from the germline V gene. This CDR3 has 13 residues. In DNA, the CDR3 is TGTGCCAGCAGGAAAGAGATCTCCTACGAGCAGTACTTC. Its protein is CASRKEISYEQYF.